This is a list of T cell receptor beta chains from one sample in a study of blood T cell repertoires in COVID-19. TCRdb's table, derived via immunoSEQ multiplex PCR, lists solely in-frame clones and lacks some. The sample yields roughly 300,000 clones, around 87% seen once. Sequencing used PBMCs or T cells enriched from blood (not recorded which). Receptors were obtained from a woman aged 25-40 years who had recovered from COVID-19. The CDR3 runs from the conserved cysteine through the conserved F or W. The D gene is left open where the match is weak. For some rows the clone size is stated as once, few or many, or as a class when expanded; others skip it.

v_gene: TRBV30; abundance: few; d_gene: -; j_gene: TRBJ1-1; CDR3aa: CAWTRGWYTEAFF; CDR3nt: TGTGCCTGGACTCGAGGGTGGTACACTGAAGCTTTCTTT
v_gene: TRBV6-2/TRBV6-3; abundance: -; d_gene: -; j_gene: TRBJ2-7; CDR3aa: CASSLVRGSYEQYF; CDR3nt: TGTGCCAGCAGCCTCGTGAGAGGCTCCTACGAGCAGTACTTC
v_gene: TRBV24-1; abundance: -; d_gene: -; j_gene: TRBJ2-2; CDR3aa: CATSDLLRGDGELFF; CDR3nt: TGTGCCACCAGTGATTTACTCAGGGGGGACGGGGAGCTGTTTTTT
v_gene: TRBV6-5; abundance: -; d_gene: -; j_gene: TRBJ1-2; CDR3aa: CASSLRGFNYGYTF; CDR3nt: TGTGCCAGCAGTCTCAGGGGCTTTAACTATGGCTACACCTTC
v_gene: TRBV5-1; abundance: -; d_gene: -; j_gene: TRBJ2-2; CDR3aa: CASSLVSATTNTGELFF; CDR3nt: TGCGCCAGCAGCTTGGTCTCTGCGACTACGAACACCGGGGAGCTGTTTTTT
v_gene: TRBV11-3; abundance: -; d_gene: TRBD2; j_gene: TRBJ2-1; CDR3aa: CASSLGGRLAGGSYNEQFF; CDR3nt: TGTGCCAGCAGCTTAGGTGGCCGACTAGCGGGGGGTTCATACAATGAGCAGTTCTTC
v_gene: TRBV11-3; abundance: -; d_gene: TRBD1; j_gene: TRBJ2-5; CDR3aa: CASSRGQGETQYF; CDR3nt: TGTGCCAGCAGCCGCGGACAGGGAGAGACCCAGTACTTC
v_gene: TRBV5-4; abundance: -; d_gene: -; j_gene: TRBJ1-2; CDR3aa: CASSPDRMDYGYTF; CDR3nt: TGTGCCAGCAGCCCCGACAGGATGGACTATGGCTACACCTTC
v_gene: TRBV12-5; abundance: -; d_gene: -; j_gene: TRBJ1-2; CDR3aa: CASGLSGLLGLGQGSYGYTF; CDR3nt: TGTGCTAGTGGTTTGTCCGGACTACTCGGGTTGGGGCAGGGTTCGTATGGCTACACCTTC
v_gene: TRBV28; abundance: -; d_gene: -; j_gene: TRBJ2-7; CDR3aa: CASSSLQAGSYEQYF; CDR3nt: TGTGCCAGCAGTTCCCTCCAGGCAGGCTCCTACGAGCAGTACTTC
v_gene: TRBV27; abundance: -; d_gene: -; j_gene: TRBJ1-2; CDR3aa: CASSFLPGSASGGYTF; CDR3nt: TGTGCCAGCAGTTTCCTCCCAGGTTCAGCCAGCGGGGGCTACACCTTC
v_gene: TRBV6-5; abundance: -; d_gene: -; j_gene: TRBJ1-1; CDR3aa: CASSYDGGDTEAFF; CDR3nt: TGTGCCAGCAGTTACGATGGGGGGGACACTGAAGCTTTCTTT
v_gene: TRBV2; abundance: -; d_gene: -; j_gene: TRBJ2-3; CDR3aa: CASSDLQTSTDTQYF; CDR3nt: TGTGCCAGCAGTGATCTGCAGACTAGCACAGATACGCAGTATTTT
v_gene: TRBV21-1; abundance: -; d_gene: -; j_gene: TRBJ2-3; CDR3aa: CASSKKGIPSSTDTQYF; CDR3nt: TGTGCCAGCAGCAAAAAGGGGATACCTTCTAGCACAGATACGCAGTATTTT
v_gene: TRBV5-1; abundance: few; d_gene: -; j_gene: TRBJ1-5; CDR3aa: CASSLPLISNQPQHF; CDR3nt: TGCGCCAGCAGCTTGCCCCTAATCAGCAATCAGCCCCAGCATTTT
v_gene: TRBV7-2; abundance: -; d_gene: -; j_gene: TRBJ2-5; CDR3aa: CASSFLGAETQYF; CDR3nt: TGTGCCAGCAGCTTTTTGGGGGCAGAGACCCAGTACTTC
v_gene: TRBV4-3; abundance: -; d_gene: -; j_gene: TRBJ1-1; CDR3aa: CASSQDFGAEAFF; CDR3nt: TGCGCCAGCAGCCAAGATTTCGGAGCTGAAGCTTTCTTT
v_gene: TRBV3-1/TRBV3-2; abundance: -; d_gene: -; j_gene: TRBJ1-1; CDR3aa: CASSQEGVTEAFF; CDR3nt: TGTGCCAGCAGCCAAGAAGGAGTCACTGAAGCTTTCTTT
v_gene: TRBV10-3; abundance: -; d_gene: TRBD1; j_gene: TRBJ2-3; CDR3aa: CAISEGTGADTQYF; CDR3nt: TGTGCCATCAGTGAGGGGACAGGGGCCGATACGCAGTATTTT
v_gene: TRBV5-1; abundance: once; d_gene: -; j_gene: TRBJ2-7; CDR3aa: CASSLAGFNEQYF; CDR3nt: TGCGCCAGCAGCTTGGCAGGGTTCAACGAGCAGTACTTC
v_gene: TRBV21-1; abundance: -; d_gene: -; j_gene: TRBJ2-3; CDR3aa: CASRMTGGGTDTQYF; CDR3nt: TGTGCCAGCAGGATGACAGGGGGCGGCACAGATACGCAGTATTTT
v_gene: TRBV3-1/TRBV3-2; abundance: -; d_gene: -; j_gene: TRBJ1-2; CDR3aa: CASSQDVRGHLLTNYGYTF; CDR3nt: TGTGCCAGCAGCCAAGATGTTAGGGGACACTTACTCACTAACTATGGCTACACCTTC
v_gene: TRBV10-3; abundance: -; d_gene: TRBD1; j_gene: TRBJ2-7; CDR3aa: CAIKPAGGDEQYF; CDR3nt: TGTGCCATCAAACCGGCAGGGGGCGACGAGCAGTACTTC
v_gene: TRBV9; abundance: -; d_gene: -; j_gene: TRBJ1-6; CDR3aa: CASSVAAGENSPLHF; CDR3nt: TGTGCCAGCAGCGTAGCAGCGGGAGAGAATTCACCCCTCCACTTT
v_gene: TRBV5-8; abundance: -; d_gene: TRBD2; j_gene: TRBJ2-3; CDR3aa: CASSLPGLESDTQYF; CDR3nt: TGTGCCAGCAGCTTACCGGGACTAGAGTCAGATACGCAGTATTTT
v_gene: TRBV7-2; abundance: -; d_gene: -; j_gene: TRBJ1-1; CDR3aa: CASSLARVGTEAFF; CDR3nt: TGTGCCAGCAGCTTAGCCAGGGTTGGCACTGAAGCTTTCTTT
v_gene: TRBV5-4; abundance: -; d_gene: TRBD1; j_gene: TRBJ1-2; CDR3aa: CASSGKRYGTGGDGYTF; CDR3nt: TGTGCCAGCAGCGGGAAGCGTTACGGGACAGGGGGTGACGGCTACACCTTC
v_gene: TRBV10-3; abundance: -; d_gene: -; j_gene: TRBJ1-3; CDR3aa: CAISERDRSGNTIYF; CDR3nt: TGTGCCATCAGTGAGCGCGACAGGTCTGGAAACACCATATATTTT
v_gene: TRBV28; abundance: -; d_gene: TRBD1; j_gene: TRBJ1-1; CDR3aa: CASSQYRGRTEAFF; CDR3nt: TGTGCCAGCAGCCAATACAGGGGAAGAACTGAAGCTTTCTTT
v_gene: TRBV25-1; abundance: -; d_gene: -; j_gene: TRBJ1-1; CDR3aa: CASGMSNTEAFF; CDR3nt: TGTGCCAGCGGTATGAGCAACACTGAAGCTTTCTTT
v_gene: TRBV5-1; abundance: -; d_gene: TRBD1; j_gene: TRBJ2-1; CDR3aa: CASSLVPGGYNEQFF; CDR3nt: TGCGCCAGCAGCTTGGTGCCAGGGGGCTACAATGAGCAGTTCTTC
v_gene: TRBV27; abundance: -; d_gene: TRBD1; j_gene: TRBJ1-4; CDR3aa: CASSIYRGAEKLFF; CDR3nt: TGTGCCAGCAGTATCTACAGGGGCGCGGAAAAACTGTTTTTT
v_gene: TRBV6-2/TRBV6-3; abundance: -; d_gene: TRBD1; j_gene: TRBJ2-1; CDR3aa: CASSFGTGFSGRFF; CDR3nt: TGTGCCAGCAGTTTCGGGACAGGGTTTTCGGGAAGGTTCTTC
v_gene: TRBV29-1; abundance: -; d_gene: TRBD1; j_gene: TRBJ1-2; CDR3aa: CSVETRDRGKYYGYTF; CDR3nt: TGCAGCGTTGAGACCCGGGACAGGGGGAAATACTATGGCTACACCTTC
v_gene: TRBV15; abundance: once; d_gene: -; j_gene: TRBJ1-3; CDR3aa: CATSRVSGPGNTIYF; CDR3nt: TGTGCCACCAGCAGAGTATCTGGGCCGGGAAACACCATATATTTT
v_gene: TRBV4-1; abundance: once; d_gene: TRBD2; j_gene: TRBJ2-5; CDR3aa: CASSPGLAGGQYQETQYF; CDR3nt: TGCGCCAGCAGCCCGGGACTAGCGGGGGGGCAGTACCAAGAGACCCAGTACTTC
v_gene: TRBV2; abundance: -; d_gene: TRBD1; j_gene: TRBJ2-5; CDR3aa: CASSGQGETQYF; CDR3nt: TGTGCCAGCAGTGGACAGGGCGAGACCCAGTACTTC
v_gene: TRBV30; abundance: -; d_gene: -; j_gene: TRBJ1-1; CDR3aa: CAWSKQGATEAFF; CDR3nt: TGTGCCTGGAGTAAGCAGGGTGCTACTGAAGCTTTCTTT
v_gene: TRBV29-1; abundance: -; d_gene: TRBD2; j_gene: TRBJ2-3; CDR3aa: CSVEGEAGVTDTQYF; CDR3nt: TGCAGCGTTGAAGGGGAAGCGGGGGTTACAGATACGCAGTATTTT
v_gene: TRBV5-1; abundance: -; d_gene: TRBD1; j_gene: TRBJ1-3; CDR3aa: CASSPTGENGNTIYF; CDR3nt: TGCGCCAGCAGCCCGACAGGGGAGAATGGAAACACCATATATTTT
v_gene: TRBV2; abundance: once; d_gene: -; j_gene: TRBJ2-7; CDR3aa: CASSAYGADGSYEQYF; CDR3nt: TGTGCCAGCAGTGCCTATGGGGCGGACGGATCCTACGAGCAGTACTTC
v_gene: TRBV5-4; abundance: -; d_gene: -; j_gene: TRBJ1-4; CDR3aa: CASSLAGTGGPEKLFF; CDR3nt: TGTGCCAGCAGCTTGGCCGGAACGGGGGGCCCTGAAAAACTGTTTTTT
v_gene: TRBV2; abundance: few; d_gene: TRBD2; j_gene: TRBJ2-7; CDR3aa: CARRGVAGGSSYEQYF; CDR3nt: TGTGCCCGCCGTGGGGTAGCGGGGGGGAGCTCCTACGAGCAGTACTTC
v_gene: TRBV6-1; abundance: -; d_gene: -; j_gene: TRBJ1-5; CDR3aa: CASSERGTGHRQPQHF; CDR3nt: TGTGCCAGCAGTGAAAGGGGCACAGGGCATAGGCAGCCCCAGCATTTT
v_gene: TRBV29-1; abundance: -; d_gene: TRBD1; j_gene: TRBJ1-2; CDR3aa: CSVDGTGNYGYTF; CDR3nt: TGCAGCGTTGATGGGACAGGGAACTATGGCTACACCTTC
v_gene: TRBV19; abundance: once; d_gene: TRBD2; j_gene: TRBJ2-5; CDR3aa: CASSRGTSGIETQYF; CDR3nt: TGTGCCAGTAGTAGAGGGACTAGCGGGATTGAGACCCAGTACTTC
v_gene: TRBV19; abundance: -; d_gene: TRBD1; j_gene: TRBJ1-2; CDR3aa: CASSTKQGAWLGYTF; CDR3nt: TGTGCCAGTAGTACTAAACAGGGGGCCTGGTTGGGCTACACCTTC
v_gene: TRBV10-3; abundance: -; d_gene: -; j_gene: TRBJ1-3; CDR3aa: CAISGDFPGNTIYF; CDR3nt: TGTGCCATCAGTGGGGACTTCCCTGGAAACACCATATATTTT
v_gene: TRBV28; abundance: -; d_gene: TRBD1; j_gene: TRBJ1-2; CDR3aa: CASSLLGQGYGYTF; CDR3nt: TGTGCCAGCAGTTTATTGGGACAGGGCTATGGCTACACCTTC
v_gene: TRBV29-1; abundance: -; d_gene: -; j_gene: TRBJ1-1; CDR3aa: CSVAFQTGTEAFF; CDR3nt: TGCAGCGTAGCATTCCAGACGGGTACTGAAGCTTTCTTT
v_gene: TRBV27; abundance: -; d_gene: -; j_gene: TRBJ1-2; CDR3aa: CASSLLNGRGGTYGYTF; CDR3nt: TGTGCCAGCAGTTTACTCAACGGGCGGGGGGGTACTTATGGCTACACCTTC
v_gene: TRBV5-1; abundance: -; d_gene: -; j_gene: TRBJ2-7; CDR3aa: CASSLYGQGAYEQYF; CDR3nt: TGCGCCAGCAGCTTATACGGCCAGGGCGCCTACGAGCAGTACTTC
v_gene: TRBV7-4; abundance: -; d_gene: TRBD1; j_gene: TRBJ1-5; CDR3aa: CASSRDRSAKCNQPQHF; CDR3nt: TGTGCCAGCAGCCGGGACAGATCGGCCAAGTGCAATCAGCCCCAGCATTTT
v_gene: TRBV25-1; abundance: few; d_gene: -; j_gene: TRBJ2-7; CDR3aa: CASSGPGTLAYEQYF; CDR3nt: TGTGCCAGCAGTGGGCCCGGGACACTTGCCTACGAGCAGTACTTC
v_gene: TRBV7-9; abundance: -; d_gene: TRBD1; j_gene: TRBJ1-2; CDR3aa: CASSFGQDGYTF; CDR3nt: TGTGCCAGCAGCTTTGGACAGGATGGCTACACCTTC
v_gene: TRBV7-2; abundance: -; d_gene: -; j_gene: TRBJ1-6; CDR3aa: CASSLVLGGAGNSPLHF; CDR3nt: TGTGCCAGCAGCTTAGTGTTAGGGGGGGCTGGTAATTCACCCCTCCACTTT
v_gene: TRBV7-2; abundance: many; d_gene: -; j_gene: TRBJ2-6; CDR3aa: CASSSLSSGANVLTF; CDR3nt: TGTGCCAGCAGCTCTCTTAGCTCTGGGGCCAACGTCCTGACTTTC
v_gene: TRBV25-1; abundance: -; d_gene: -; j_gene: TRBJ1-2; CDR3aa: CASSVTGLGYTF; CDR3nt: TGTGCCAGCAGTGTTACAGGGCTTGGCTACACCTTC
v_gene: TRBV19; abundance: -; d_gene: TRBD1; j_gene: TRBJ1-1; CDR3aa: CASRPPATGEAFF; CDR3nt: TGTGCCAGTAGACCACCCGCGACAGGGGAGGCTTTCTTT
v_gene: TRBV6-4; abundance: -; d_gene: -; j_gene: TRBJ1-3; CDR3aa: CASSGAAISGNTIYF; CDR3nt: TGTGCCAGCAGCGGAGCAGCGATCTCTGGAAACACCATATATTTT